At least ten counts were recorded for the clone carrying this T cell receptor (beta chain). Amplification of TCR beta CDR3 regions used RNA as the template. In the first-round RT-PCR of the TCR CDR3, the HTBI primer set was used. TCRdb fed the multiplex PCR reads into MiXCR, producing one record per CDR3 protein. The table has 460,000 or so distinct CDR3 sequences, roughly 14% seen once. On the basis of clinical symptoms, serum thyroxine and TRAb, thyroid ultrasound and orbital computed tomography, diagnoses were made. The CDR3 is 13 residues long. Between the trimmed V and J ends, which lost 3 bases and 3 bases, there was a span of 9 bases. The germline V gene has CDR1 SQVTM and CDR2 ANQGSEA. This specimen belongs to a study of T cells in Graves' hyperthyroidism and ophthalmopathy. In the study overall: Sampling of peripheral blood happened at initial diagnosis, prior to any treatment.

This chain connects TRBV29-1 to TRBJ1-3; D is unclear. Sequencing used blood. This clonotype was sampled from a woman between 18 and 30 years old with Graves' hyperthyroidism. The CDR3 nucleotides read TGCAGCGTTGACAACCCGAATGGAAACACCATATATTTT. As protein: CSVDNPNGNTIYF.